The 21 T cell receptor beta chains listed next were all sequenced from one sample in a study of hypomethylating agent response in myelodysplastic syndrome. The data were produced by immunoSEQ multiplex PCR, yet TCRdb's version contains in-frame clones alone and is incomplete. The sample yields thousands of clones, roughly 84% seen once. The sample in question was bone marrow, obtained before or after starting hypomethylating agent treatment for myelodysplastic syndrome (not recorded which). The receptors were sampled from a human donor with myelodysplastic syndrome.

This clone is large by share. This chain joins TRBV19 and TRBJ2-3; 8 bases are shared with TRBD2. V trimming: 7 bases; J trimming: 4 bases; junction bases outside the gene matches: 13. This CDR3 has 16 residues. Germline CDR1 LNHDA, CDR2 SQIVND (reference sequence). CDR3 sequence: CASNARDGGAADTQYF. CDR3 DNA: TGTGCCAGTAACGCTCGGGACGGGGGGGCCGCAGATACGCAGTATTTT.

The chain is built from TRBV5-5 and TRBJ2-2; D call uncertain. Trimming left V 5 bases short and J 4 bases short, with 3 bases between. Germline lookup yields CDR1 SGHKS and CDR2 YYEKEE (reference sequence). The CDR3 length is 11 residues. The CDR3 nucleotides are TGTGCCAGCAGTCGCACCGGGGAGCTGTTTTTT. This translates into CASSRTGELFF. The whole variable domain, remainder taken from reference TRBV5-5 and TRBJ2-2, is DAGVTQSPTHLIKTRGQQVTLRCSPISGHKSVSWYQQVLGQGPQFIFQYYEKEERGRGNFPDRFSARQFPNYSSELNVNALLLGDSALYLCASSRTGELFFGEGSRLTVL.

The chain employs TRBV2 and TRBJ2-1; D not resolved. From germline, CDR1 is SNHLY and CDR2 FYNNEI. Trimming took 7 bases from V and 7 from J, leaving 14 bases between them. The CDR3 is 13 residues long. The CDR3 protein is CASTLRLANEQFF. The CDR3 nucleotides read TGTGCCAGCACCCTACGCCTTGCAAATGAGCAGTTCTTC.

The genes are TRBV6-5 and TRBJ2-3, with D hard to call. The V and J ends lost 6 bases and 6 bases respectively, with 7 bases between them. CDR1 is MNHEY, CDR2 SVGAGI, per germline. This CDR3 spans 11 amino acids. CDR3 sequence (DNA): TGTGCCAGCAGCTTTCTGGATACGCAGTATTTT. Translated, it gives CASSFLDTQYF.

CDR3 nucleotides: TGCGCCAGCAGCCAAGATAGGAGGCCGGAGACCCAGTACTTC. Translation: CASSQDRRPETQYF. J is TRBJ2-5 and V is TRBV4-3, with TRBD2 as a possible D gene (5 bases). V lost 0 bases, J lost 5 bases, and 10 bases lay in between. The V gene's germline CDR1 is LGHNA and CDR2 YSLEER. This CDR3 is 14 amino acids long.

The chain uses TRBV7-9 and TRBJ1-2; D call uncertain. The CDR3 is 16 amino acids. V lost 1 base to trimming and J lost 0 bases, with 12 bases between them. Germline V CDR1 and CDR2: SEHNR, FQNEAQ (reference sequence). The CDR3 DNA is TGTGCCAGCAGCTTAGATACGGTCGAAGCTAACTATGGCTACACCTTC. The encoded protein is CASSLDTVEANYGYTF.

The chain joins TRBV14 to TRBJ2-3, with a tentative D call TRBD2 (6 bases). From germline, CDR1 is SGHDN and CDR2 FVKESK. Trimming took 1 base from V and 3 from J, leaving 14 bases between them. CDR3 length equals 16 residues. The CDR3 protein is CASSQARLAETDTQYF. In DNA, the CDR3 is TGTGCCAGCAGCCAAGCAAGGTTAGCGGAGACAGATACGCAGTATTTT.

The chain couples TRBV9 to TRBJ1-1, with D possibly matching TRBD1 (6 bases). With 3 bases removed from V and 8 bases from J, the gap between germline ends came to 17 bases. This CDR3 contains 14 residues. Germline V lookup: CDR1 SGDLS, CDR2 YYNGEE. CDR3 sequence reads: CASSAGPGQLEAFF. The CDR3 DNA sequence: TGTGCCAGCAGCGCCGGGCCCGGACAGCTCGAAGCTTTCTTT.

The rearrangement joins TRBV7-6 to TRBJ2-2; 8 positions match TRBD1. V trimming: 5 bases; J trimming: 6 bases; junction bases outside the gene matches: 5. The length of the CDR3 is 14 residues. Germline lookup yields CDR1 SGHVS and CDR2 FNYEAQ. The CDR3 loop is CASSLDRGAGELFF. Written as DNA, the CDR3 is TGTGCCAGCAGCCTAGACAGGGGAGCCGGGGAGCTGTTTTTT.

This clone was seen a single time. This chain uses TRBV7-2 with TRBJ2-7; possibly TRBD2 for D (5 bases). Germline V CDR1 and CDR2: SGHTA, FQGNSA. V lost 6 bases and J 3 bases, leaving 15 bases between the germline ends. This CDR3 has 14 residues. In DNA, the CDR3 is TGTGCCAGCAGTCTCCTAGCCTTTGACTACGAGCAGTACTTC. This sequence encodes CASSLLAFDYEQYF.

By sample fraction, this clone is large. The V gene is TRBV6-5, the J gene TRBJ1-1, with 8 nucleotides matching TRBD1. CDR3 size: 13 residues. V dropped 6 bases and J dropped 6; count of bases not matched to a gene: 6. Germline V gene lookup returns CDR1 MNHEY and CDR2 SVGAGI. CDR3 nucleotides: TGTGCCAGCAGAATTGACAGGGGTGCTGAAGCTTTCTTT. Protein product: CASRIDRGAEAFF.

This sequence joins TRBV9 and TRBJ1-3; TRBD1 is a possible D gene (5 bases). Germline V gives CDR1 SGDLS, CDR2 YYNGEE. The CDR3 totals 13 residues. The V gene lost 4 bases and the J gene lost 4 bases, with 9 bases spanning the gap. The CDR3 DNA sequence: TGTGCCAGCAGCTCAGGGTTAGGAAACACCATATATTTT. It yields the protein CASSSGLGNTIYF.

V gene TRBV5-1 combines with J gene TRBJ2-5; 7 bases map to TRBD1. The CDR3 extends over 15 amino acids. Trimming cost V 2 bases and J 5 bases; bases outside gene matches: 9. Germline-derived CDR1 and CDR2 are SGHRS and YFSETQ. The CDR3 DNA is TGCGCCAGCAGCTTATCCGGGACAGCGAGGGAGACCCAGTACTTC. Residues: CASSLSGTARETQYF.

This clone was recorded a few times. The V call is TRBV4-3, the J call TRBJ1-5; D uncertain. The germline CDR1 and CDR2 sequences are LGHNA and YSLEER. Trimming took 4 bases from V and 3 from J, leaving 13 bases between them. The CDR3 contains 15 residues. CDR3 region: CASSLTTGTNQPQHF. The CDR3 DNA reads as TGCGCCAGCAGCCTCACGACGGGCACCAATCAGCCCCAGCATTTT.

This sequence joins TRBV2 and TRBJ1-3, with D tentatively TRBD1 (6 bases). The V end lost 7 bases, the J end lost 3 bases, and 13 bases lay between the germline ends. This CDR3 is 14 amino acids long. Germline V CDR1 and CDR2: SNHLY, FYNNEI. CDR3: CASKAGAHGNTIYF. In DNA, the CDR3 is TGTGCCAGCAAAGCGGGGGCGCATGGAAACACCATATATTTT.

The V call is TRBV27, the J call TRBJ2-3; D remains ambiguous. The CDR3 runs to 12 residues. V lost 6 bases to trimming and J lost 6 bases, with 10 bases between them. CDR1 and CDR2 from the germline V gene are MNHEY and SMNVEV (reference sequence). CDR3 DNA sequence: TGTGCCAGCAGCCCCAATTGGGATACGCAGTATTTT. It specifies CASSPNWDTQYF.

The CDR3 sequence is CASSYRRGQGDAFF. In DNA, the CDR3 is TGTGCCAGCAGTTACCGCAGAGGACAGGGGGATGCTTTCTTT. This chain connects TRBV6-5 to TRBJ1-1; 10 bases match TRBD1. Germline CDR1 MNHEY, CDR2 SVGAGI. This CDR3 contains 14 residues. V lost 2 bases, J lost 11 bases, and 8 bases stayed unmatched.

This sequence joins TRBV10-3 and TRBJ2-2, with 10 positions matching TRBD2. CDR3 length: 14 residues. J gave up 1 base and V 10 bases, and 3 bases lay outside the gene matches. The V gene's germline CDR1 is ENHRY and CDR2 SYGVKD. DNA for the CDR3: TGTGCCACCGGACTAGCGGAGAACACCGGGGAGCTGTTTTTT. It encodes CATGLAENTGELFF.

The V call is TRBV7-2, the J call TRBJ2-5, with 13 bases lining up with TRBD2. The CDR3 totals 17 residues. The germline gives CDR1 SGHTA, CDR2 FQGNSA. V lost 5 bases and J lost 0; bases outside the gene matches: 6. The CDR3, as DNA: TGTGCCAGCAGCCCAGGGACTAGCGGGATGAACCAAGAGACCCAGTACTTC. It encodes CASSPGTSGMNQETQYF.

This rearrangement joins TRBV11-2 to TRBJ2-3; no clear D. CDR1 SGHAT and CDR2 FQNNGV come from the germline V gene. The germline V and J ends were trimmed by 2 bases and 0 bases, with 12 bases remaining between them. CDR3 length: 16 amino acids. As DNA, the CDR3 is TGTGCCAGCAGCTTAAACCCAAGAGTGAGCACAGATACGCAGTATTTT. Protein: CASSLNPRVSTDTQYF. The full variable domain, in which reference TRBV11-2 and TRBJ2-3 provide the parts outside the CDR3, is EAGVAQSPRYKIIEKRQSVAFWCNPISGHATLYWYQQILGQGPKLLIQFQNNGVVDDSQLPKDRFSAERLKGVDSTLKIQPAKLEDSAVYLCASSLNPRVSTDTQYFGPGTRLTVL.

This chain connects TRBV5-4 to TRBJ2-7, with 7 bases aligning to TRBD2. The germline gives CDR1 SGHNT, CDR2 YYREEE (reference sequence). The ends lost 2 bases at V and 3 bases at J; junction bases unmatched: 5. CDR3 size: 14 residues. DNA of the CDR3: TGTGCCAGCAGCTTCGGCGGGAGCCTCTACGAGCAGTACTTC. Protein: CASSFGGSLYEQYF.